This TCR beta chain emerged from a study of identical twins. The study, taken as a whole, reports: For monozygotic twins, models underestimated out-of-frame TCR alpha sharing. Findings depended on cross-sectional statistics rather than tracking the same donors. Beta out-of-frame sequences displayed a weaker excess of sharing between twins.

The V gene lost 6 bases and the J gene lost 6 bases, with 14 bases spanning the gap. CDR1 and CDR2 (germline): SNHLY, FYNNEI. CDR3 length equals 14 residues. This clonotype appeared a few times. Its antigen remains unidentified. Template switching added a universal primer site, and cDNA bore unique molecular identifiers. TCRdb called the 5' RACE reads again in MiXCR, with one record for every CDR3 protein. There are 1.5 million or so distinct CDR3 sequences in the sample; about 30% occur only once, and roughly 0.3% lies in the top ten. The sequence derives from a newborn girl in good health. Sequencing was carried out using cord blood. The chain recombines TRBV2 with TRBJ2-2; D tentatively reads TRBD1 or TRBD2 (5 bases each). CDR3 in amino acids: CASRDRDPPGELFF. In nucleotides, the CDR3 is TGTGCCAGCAGAGACCGGGACCCACCCGGGGAGCTGTTTTTT.